The clone carrying this T cell receptor beta chain has a count of ten or more. The same CDR3 arises from other DNA sequences in this sample as well. Deep level was the assay's run setting. Using immunoSEQ multiplex PCR, the repertoire was profiled, and TCRdb retains in-frame clones only, with some absent. The sample contains 400,000 to 600,000 clones, nearly 80% of which appear only once. Those who donated, Caucasian adults without exception, all lived in Nashville, Tennessee. These data come from a study of shared clonotypes between healthy human individuals. Germline loops: CDR1 SEHNR, CDR2 FQNEAQ (reference sequence). There are 13 residues in the CDR3. The V segment lost 5 bases and the J segment 6 bases; nucleotides outside the gene matches: 4.

Sequenced: PBMCs. This receptor was obtained from a woman in her forties in good health. Some clones in this sample may be carry-over from other donors' samples. The chain recombines TRBV7-9 with TRBJ1-5; 7 nucleotides match TRBD1. The CDR3 DNA reads as TGTGCCAGCAGCCCAGAGGGGGCTCAGCCCCAGCATTTT. This translates into CASSPEGAQPQHF.